The T cell receptor (beta chain) described here comes from a study of cytomegalovirus exposure and HLA in healthy donors (dated by TCRdb to the late 2010s). Regarding the study in general: An earlier analysis of 587 of the donors reported 250 to 350 Gb of sequence data and around 100 million unique TCR beta sequences obtained from 150 million to 200 million T cells. The aim of the study was to test whether cataloging public T cell receptors could identify signatures of past pathogen exposure. In a later genetic analysis, genome-wide SNP genotypes for about 65% of the 666 donors were used, and that subset was treated as a discovery cohort. Using immunosequencing, the study profiled T cell repertoires from 666 subjects and related those repertoires to cytomegalovirus serostatus. HLA typing included class I and class II loci at four-digit resolution. Of the roughly 400 genotyped donors, roughly 80% were placed in the genetic ancestry cluster associated with self-reported Caucasian donors. Every repertoire in the discovery cohort had been generated on one and the same sequencing platform. To predict cytomegalovirus infection status, the study combined high-throughput TCR immunosequencing, statistical association of individual TCRs with disease status, and machine learning. On average, around 240,000 unique TCR beta nucleotide sequences were sequenced per donor among 398 genotyped donors of the cohort, with about 17% of those sequences being non-productive. Along with the roughly 670-subject first cohort, a separate validation cohort of over a hundred different subjects was used. A later analysis re-analyzed previously published TCR beta repertoires from 666 donors and added high-resolution HLA genotyping to study TCR occurrence patterns. Rather than using new phenotypic data, the later analysis identified candidate immune exposures from TCR beta sequences and from how often those sequences occurred across donors. Donor age, sex, ethnicity and CMV serostatus were collected together with the repertoire data. An early release covering roughly 640 HLA-typed donors comprised approximately 300 gigabases of sequencing data and approximately 80 million unique TCR sequences. Because of strong linkage in the cohort, roughly five DR-DQ haplotypes were treated as single units for association and clustering. To decide whether each TCR beta V gene segment behaved as functional or pseudogenic, an earlier analysis of 587 of the donors relied on high-throughput TCR beta sequencing. The number of donors typed differed by locus, with about 629-640 for A, B, C, DRB1 and DQB1, roughly 520 for DQA1, 600 to 610 for DPA1, and 400 to 490 for DPB1. Study-wide conclusions, independent of this receptor: A further reported finding was that TCR beta sequences accurately predicted the HLA-A and HLA-B alleles for most subjects in the first cohort. In an earlier analysis of around 600 of the donors, most TCR beta V segments were observed in productive rearrangements about 87% or about 30% of the time, broadly matching IMGT annotations. An association between a missense DCLRE1C variant and V-gene and J-gene trimming of TCR beta chains was found in a later genetic analysis and replicated in an independent cohort. Cytomegalovirus status was reported to be diagnosed by the classifier with high specificity and sensitivity in both the original and validation cohorts. In a later analysis, several top co-occurrence clusters were reported to appear linked to parvovirus B19, influenza, CMV and Epstein-Barr virus. The authors suggested that the approach could potentially be extended to other disease states and immunological phenotypes. Linkage disequilibrium might explain the correlated functional status among segregating V segments, but an unknown experimental factor could not be ruled out. Because HLA typing was missing for some donors at each locus, association tests included only the typed subset. A few of the identified cytomegalovirus-associated TCR beta chains were confirmed in vitro to be specific for cytomegalovirus antigens. While some public TCRs were present in many individuals, most TCR sequences turned up only very rarely across donors. According to a later genetic analysis, donors in an Asian-associated ancestry cluster had fewer N-insertions in productive TCRs than the approximately 710-donor mean. Sequencing depth was assumed to be roughly uniform across donors in the presence/absence analyses, though that assumption may not hold. In the study, some 160 TCR beta chains were listed as associated with cytomegalovirus. This cohort had only TCR beta chains sequenced, and the lack of alpha or paired-chain data limited which features could be detected. A cluster of highly shared sequence variants was judged likely to represent a technical artifact of the sequencing pipeline. In a later analysis, HLA-associated TCR beta chains showed more clonal expansion and lower generation probabilities than non-associated chains that were equally common. Because the 87-base-pair reads could not distinguish some IMGT-functional V segments, including TRBV6-2 and TRBV6-3, those segments were excluded. The only immune exposure information available for the cohort was CMV serostatus. At a false discovery rate of 0.05, a later analysis linked roughly 17,000 TCR beta sequences to specific HLA alleles. According to a later analysis, most CMV-associated TCR beta chains appeared to be HLA-restricted, and the HLA associations seemed to be driven largely by CMV exposure. About 17 rarely observed V segments, including chromosome 9 orphons, were excluded from the earlier analysis of just under 600 of the donors because counts were too low. Strong co-occurrence of HLA alleles, especially DR and DQ, made assigning TCR associations to individual alleles difficult. According to a later analysis, TCR association rates differed among HLA loci, with DRB1 alleles showing the most associated TCRs and HLA-C alleles showing the fewest.

Library preparation was by the immunoSEQ multiplex PCR assay. A mixture of 60 forward primers for TCR Vbeta segments and 13 reverse primers for TCR Jbeta segments was used in the multiplex PCR. The CDR3 region of rearranged TCR beta genes was amplified from genomic DNA by a multiplex PCR assay. Amplified TCR beta libraries were sequenced as 87-base-pair reads on the Illumina HiSeq System. Regarding the original processing steps: A later analysis counted about 80 million unique TCR beta chains across the 666 repertoires, and some 12 million of these chains were shared by at least two donors. A nearest-neighbor algorithm error-corrected the raw reads and collapsed the reads into unique sequences, merging closely related sequences to remove PCR and sequencing errors. CDR3 sequences were aligned to IMGT reference sequences to assign V, D and J gene segments. For a sequence to be retained, at least a six-nucleotide match to both a V gene segment and a J gene segment was required. A rearrangement counted as productive if the CDR3 had no stop codons and remained in frame with V and J, and every other rearrangement counted as non-productive. CDR3 was defined according to IMGT convention as the region running from the second conserved V-encoded cysteine to the conserved J-encoded phenylalanine. Sequences without an unambiguous match to a single V gene segment were excluded from the earlier analysis of approximately 560 of the donors. An earlier analysis of approximately 590 of the donors classified V segments as functional when productive rearrangements were above 56.7% and as segregating when the standard deviation between donors was above 5%. A statistical classification framework was built to diagnose cytomegalovirus status from the catalog of TCR beta chain sequences. V and J gene assignment, in a later analysis, came from comparing TCR nucleotide sequences with IMGT/GENE-DB human TR gene sequences. A later analysis assigned CDR3 sequences and most-parsimonious VDJ recombination scenarios with the TCRdist pipeline. A later analysis defined each TCR beta chain by its CDR3 amino acid sequence plus V-gene family, and excluded reads lacking a unique V-gene family. A later analysis removed nearly 600 highly shared, low-generation-probability nucleotide sequences to deal with suspected cross-contamination and a sequencing artifact. A later analysis calculated a clonal expansion index for each public chain from normalized within-repertoire ranks of inferred template counts. A later analysis computed generation probabilities with a VDJ recombination model fitted to out-of-frame rearrangements, and checked the results against IGoR. A later analysis scored TCR-TCR, TCR-HLA and TCR-CMV co-occurrence with hypergeometric tests, applying a repertoire-size bias correction to TCR pairs. In a later analysis, false discovery rates were estimated by permuting HLA or CMV assignments 20 times. In a later analysis, co-occurring TCRs were grouped using DBSCAN, and TCRdist sequence similarity was added for clustering within HLA-allele-positive subsets. Repertoires with fewer than 30,000 or more than 120,000 public chains, plus five repertoires with anomalous nucleotide sharing, were excluded from co-occurrence clustering. Held by TCRdb, this immuneACCESS table contains in-frame sequences only and omits some clones. Under half of the omission traces to an unresolved V gene where checked; the cause of the rest is unknown. That table furnishes V, J and clone size, whereas the DNA furnished D and trimming. Across this sample there are over 95,000 clones, with around 77% seen only once. The ten largest clones take up about a tenth of the sample.

Trimmed from V: 7 bases; trimmed from J: 2 bases; junction bases lacking a gene match: 11. The germline V gene yields MDHEN for CDR1 and SYDVKM for CDR2. The CDR3 runs 16 amino acids, cysteine and phenylalanine included. Only the CDR3 portion is preserved as DNA: 48 bases, with reading frame beginning at the first base. The cohort consisted of hundreds of healthy bone marrow donors. All cohort members were sampled while nominally healthy, although unrecorded immune exposures were likely present. The donor was CMV seropositive and was included in the group of some 290 seropositive cohort members. Every donor gave a peripheral blood sample, and the peripheral blood mononuclear cells from that sample were used for TCR beta sequencing. Genomic DNA extraction from the blood cell samples was performed with the Qiagen DNeasy Blood Extraction Kit. As concerns this clone: Its antigen specificity is not known. Per-nucleotide qualities are absent, and no much larger clonotype sits a single base away.

The receptor was derived from a man between 40 and 49 years old in good health and CMV-seropositive. Recombination connected TRBV28 to TRBJ1-5, and 7 junctional nucleotides match TRBD1. Sequenced input: PBMCs. The CDR3 region reads CASTSPRQGGNQPQHF. The nucleotide sequence is TGTGCCAGCACCTCCCCCCGACAGGGAGGCAATCAGCCCCAGCATTTT.